This entry describes one T cell receptor (beta chain). As yet, its antigen is unknown. These data originate in a study of OX40 agonist ivuxolimab in advanced cancers. Per germline, CDR1 SNHLY and CDR2 FYNNEI. This CDR3 comprises 13 residues. Trimming pared 6 bases from V and 2 bases from J, leaving 7 bases between. Points from the study as a whole: Both CD4+ and CD8+ T cell populations in blood had undergone clonal expansion by week 6 at 0.1 to 3.0 mg/kg.

The table came from immunoSEQ multiplex PCR; TCRdb's copy has only in-frame clones and leaves some out. There are around 56,000 clones in the sample; approximately 83% occur only once, and roughly 5% lies in the top ten. Here the sequenced sample was CD4+ or CD8+ T cells sorted from blood, taken in a trial of the OX40 agonist ivuxolimab. The chain carries TRBV2 and TRBJ2-2; maybe TRBD1 (6 bases). The receptor was derived from an adult with an advanced solid tumor such as melanoma, head and neck, liver or kidney cancer. The DNA for the CDR3 is TGTGCCAGCAGGGGACAAAACACCGGGGAGCTGTTTTTT. This sequence encodes CASRGQNTGELFF.